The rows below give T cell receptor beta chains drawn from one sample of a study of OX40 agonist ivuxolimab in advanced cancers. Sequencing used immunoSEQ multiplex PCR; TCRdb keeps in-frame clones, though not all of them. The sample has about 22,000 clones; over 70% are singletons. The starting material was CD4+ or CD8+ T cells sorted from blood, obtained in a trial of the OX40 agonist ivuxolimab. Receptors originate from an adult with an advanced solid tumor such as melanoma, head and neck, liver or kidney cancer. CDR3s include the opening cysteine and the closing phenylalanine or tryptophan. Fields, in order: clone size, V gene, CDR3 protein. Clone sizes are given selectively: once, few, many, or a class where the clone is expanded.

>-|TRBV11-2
CASSFPSGRALDTQYF
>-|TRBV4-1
CASSQDLSRYGYTF
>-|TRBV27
CASTNGTGALYEQYF
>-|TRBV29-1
CSVEEPGSTEAFF
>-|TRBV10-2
CASRGAISSYNEQFF
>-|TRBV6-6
CASSFREDTDTQYF
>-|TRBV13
CASSYDRGRSYGYTF
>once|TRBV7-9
CASSARVGPSEKLFF
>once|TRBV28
CASSLLAGELGHEQYF
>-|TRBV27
CASSFAGRTEAFF
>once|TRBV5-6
CASSFGVKNIQYF
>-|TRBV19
CASSTSWGNTEAFF